This T cell receptor beta chain comes out of a study of T-cell reconstitution after alpha-beta-depleted transplantation in children. TCRbeta library construction was performed incorporating unique molecular identifiers. TCRdb re-called the PCR reads with MiXCR, one entry per CDR3 protein. The sample carries 540,000 or so distinct CDR3 sequences, 20% to 25% recorded once. This clonotype was detected many times. Material: PBMCs, mostly from graft donor cells, obtained 360 days after TCRalphabeta/CD19-depleted stem cell transplant. The source is a boy in the first two years of life who had a stem cell transplant for acute myeloid leukemia, so the T cells may come from the graft donor.

CDR3 sequence: CASKSGQGTTEAFF. The CDR3, as DNA: TGTGCCAGCAAGTCGGGACAGGGTACCACTGAAGCTTTCTTT. This chain links TRBV12-3 or TRBV12-4 with TRBJ1-1; 9 bases are a match to TRBD1. The V segment lost 7 bases and the J segment 4 bases; nucleotides outside the gene matches: 7. The CDR3 has 14 residues.